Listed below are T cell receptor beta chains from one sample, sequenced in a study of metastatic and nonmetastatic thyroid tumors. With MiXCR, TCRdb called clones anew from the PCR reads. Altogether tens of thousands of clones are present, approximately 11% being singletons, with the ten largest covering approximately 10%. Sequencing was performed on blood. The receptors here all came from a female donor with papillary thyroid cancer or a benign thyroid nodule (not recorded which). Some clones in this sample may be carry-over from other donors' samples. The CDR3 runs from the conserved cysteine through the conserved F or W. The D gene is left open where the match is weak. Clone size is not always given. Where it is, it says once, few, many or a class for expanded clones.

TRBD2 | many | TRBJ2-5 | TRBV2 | CASRPRGGQETQYF | TGTGCCAGCAGGCCCCGGGGAGGGCAAGAGACCCAGTACTTC
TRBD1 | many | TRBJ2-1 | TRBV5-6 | CASLGTVYNEQFF | TGTGCCAGCCTCGGGACAGTATACAATGAGCAGTTCTTC
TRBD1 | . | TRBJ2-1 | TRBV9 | CASSVDRGQGGFYNEQFF | TGTGCCAGCAGCGTAGATAGGGGACAGGGGGGTTTCTACAATGAGCAGTTCTTC
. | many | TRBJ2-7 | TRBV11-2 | CASSLVTGGRGIEQYF | TGTGCCAGCAGCTTAGTCACGGGGGGCAGGGGCATCGAGCAGTACTTC
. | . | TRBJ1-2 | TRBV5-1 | CASSLAPSPSSDGYTF | TGCGCCAGCAGCTTGGCCCCATCTCCCTCATCGGATGGCTACACCTTC
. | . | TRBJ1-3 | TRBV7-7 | CASSLGSGSGNTIYF | TGTGCTAGCAGCTTAGGCTCCGGATCTGGAAACACCATATATTTT
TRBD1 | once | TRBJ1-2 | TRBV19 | CASSIPPGQAIYGYTF | TGTGCCAGTAGTATCCCTCCGGGACAGGCCATATATGGCTACACCTTC
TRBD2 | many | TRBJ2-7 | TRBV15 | CATSPRGLADSSYEQYF | TGTGCCACCAGCCCTAGGGGACTAGCGGACAGCTCCTACGAGCAGTACTTC
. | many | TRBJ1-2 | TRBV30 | CAWSKDYGYTF | TGTGCCTGGAGTAAGGACTATGGCTACACCTTC
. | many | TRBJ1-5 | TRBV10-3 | CAISDDGNNQPQHF | TGTGCCATCAGTGATGACGGAAACAATCAGCCCCAGCATTTT
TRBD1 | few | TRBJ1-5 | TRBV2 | CASSVGRDRNKPQHF | TGTGCCAGCAGTGTCGGCCGGGACAGAAATAAGCCCCAGCATTTT
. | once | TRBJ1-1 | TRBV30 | CAWSIPGGKAFF | TGTGCCTGGAGTATCCCCGGGGGGAAGGCTTTCTTT
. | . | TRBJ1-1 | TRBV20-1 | CSARDAGTGGGNTEAFF | TGCAGTGCTAGAGATGCTGGAACGGGAGGAGGGAACACTGAAGCTTTCTTT
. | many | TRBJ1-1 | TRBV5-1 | CASSLDRRNEAFF | TGCGCCAGCAGCTTGGACAGGAGAAATGAAGCTTTCTTT
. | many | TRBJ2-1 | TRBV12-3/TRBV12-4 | CASSRVSRNEQFF | TGTGCCAGCAGCCGAGTTTCCCGCAATGAGCAGTTCTTC
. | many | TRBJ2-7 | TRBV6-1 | CASSGEEEHLYEQYF | TGTGCCAGCAGTGGGGAGGAAGAGCACCTTTACGAGCAGTACTTC
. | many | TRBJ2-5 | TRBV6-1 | CASSVITQETQYF | TGTGCCAGCAGTGTTATTACGCAAGAGACCCAGTACTTC
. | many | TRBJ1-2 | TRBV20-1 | CSARDPNQGRIYGYTF | TGCAGTGCTAGAGATCCCAATCAAGGGAGGATCTATGGCTACACCTTC
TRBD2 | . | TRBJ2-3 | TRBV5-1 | CASSFGTSGSGTDTQYF | TGCGCCAGCAGCTTTGGGACTAGCGGGAGCGGCACAGATACGCAGTATTTT
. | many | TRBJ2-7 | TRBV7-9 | CASSVGVFDYEQYF | TGTGCCAGCAGCGTGGGGGTTTTTGACTACGAGCAGTACTTC